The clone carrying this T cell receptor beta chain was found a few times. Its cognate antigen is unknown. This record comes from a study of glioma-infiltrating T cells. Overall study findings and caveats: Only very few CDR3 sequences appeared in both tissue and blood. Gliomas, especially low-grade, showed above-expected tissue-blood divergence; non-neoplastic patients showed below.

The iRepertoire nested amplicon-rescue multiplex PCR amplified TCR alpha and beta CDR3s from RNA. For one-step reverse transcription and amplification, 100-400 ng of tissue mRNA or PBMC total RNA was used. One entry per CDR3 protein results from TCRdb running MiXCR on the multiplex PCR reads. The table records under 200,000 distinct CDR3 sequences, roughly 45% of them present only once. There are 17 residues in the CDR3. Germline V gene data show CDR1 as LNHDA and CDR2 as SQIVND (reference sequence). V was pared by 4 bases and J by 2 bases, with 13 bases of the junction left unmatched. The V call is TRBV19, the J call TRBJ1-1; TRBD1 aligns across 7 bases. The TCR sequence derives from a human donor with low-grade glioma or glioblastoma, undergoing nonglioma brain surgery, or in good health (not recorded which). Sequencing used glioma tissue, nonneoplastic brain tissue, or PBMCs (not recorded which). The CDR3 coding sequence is TGTGCCAGTAGTAGCTCTCCTACAGGGGAACTAAACACTGAAGCTTTCTTT. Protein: CASSSSPTGELNTEAFF.